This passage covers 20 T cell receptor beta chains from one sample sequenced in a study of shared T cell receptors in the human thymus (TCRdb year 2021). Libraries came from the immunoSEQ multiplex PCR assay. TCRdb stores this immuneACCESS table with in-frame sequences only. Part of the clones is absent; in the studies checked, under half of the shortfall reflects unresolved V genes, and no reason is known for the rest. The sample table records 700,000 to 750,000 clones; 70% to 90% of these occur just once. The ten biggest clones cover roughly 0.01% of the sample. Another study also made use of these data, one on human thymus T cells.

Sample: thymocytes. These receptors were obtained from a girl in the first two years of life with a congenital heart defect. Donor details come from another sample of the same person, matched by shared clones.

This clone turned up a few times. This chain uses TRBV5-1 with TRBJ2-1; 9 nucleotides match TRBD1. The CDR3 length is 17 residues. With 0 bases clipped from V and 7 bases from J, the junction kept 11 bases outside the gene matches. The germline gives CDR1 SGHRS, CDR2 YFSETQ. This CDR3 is CASSLATPGQGVNEQFF. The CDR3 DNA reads TGCGCCAGCAGCTTGGCGACGCCGGGACAGGGTGTAAATGAGCAGTTCTTC.

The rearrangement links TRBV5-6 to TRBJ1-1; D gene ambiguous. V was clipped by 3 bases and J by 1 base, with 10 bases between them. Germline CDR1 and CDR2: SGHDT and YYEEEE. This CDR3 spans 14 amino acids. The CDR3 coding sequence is TGTGCCAGCAGCTGGATCGAGGAGAACACTGAAGCTTTCTTT. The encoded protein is CASSWIEENTEAFF.

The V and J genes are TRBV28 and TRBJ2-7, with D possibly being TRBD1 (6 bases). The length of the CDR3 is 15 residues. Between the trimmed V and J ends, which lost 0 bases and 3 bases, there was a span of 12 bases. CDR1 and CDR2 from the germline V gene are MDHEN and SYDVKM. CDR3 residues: CASSLCMDRNYEQYF. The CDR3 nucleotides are TGTGCCAGCAGTTTATGTATGGACAGAAACTACGAGCAGTACTTC.

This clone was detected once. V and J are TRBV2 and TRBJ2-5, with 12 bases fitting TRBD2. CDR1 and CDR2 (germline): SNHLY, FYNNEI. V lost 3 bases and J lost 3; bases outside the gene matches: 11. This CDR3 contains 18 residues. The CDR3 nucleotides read TGTGCCAGCAGTGATAGACTAGCGGGGGCCCGGGCTGAAGAGACCCAGTACTTC. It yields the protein CASSDRLAGARAEETQYF.

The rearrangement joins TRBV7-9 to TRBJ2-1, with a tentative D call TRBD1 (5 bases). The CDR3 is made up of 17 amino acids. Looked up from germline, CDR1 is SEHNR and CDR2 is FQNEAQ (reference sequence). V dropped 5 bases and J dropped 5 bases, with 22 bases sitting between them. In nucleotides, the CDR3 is TGTGCCAGCAGCCCCGAATTCGACCCCAAGGGGCACAATGAGCAGTTCTTC. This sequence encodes CASSPEFDPKGHNEQFF.

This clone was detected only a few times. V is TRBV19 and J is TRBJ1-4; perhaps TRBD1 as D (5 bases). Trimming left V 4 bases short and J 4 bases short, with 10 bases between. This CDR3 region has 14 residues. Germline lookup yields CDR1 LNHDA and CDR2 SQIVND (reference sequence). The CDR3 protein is CASSRTGVNEKLFF. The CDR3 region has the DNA TGTGCCAGTAGTAGAACAGGCGTTAATGAAAAACTGTTTTTT.

The CDR3 sequence is CASSLESWTGNYTF. The CDR3, as DNA: TGTGCCAGCAGCTTAGAAAGCTGGACAGGGAATTACACCTTC. The chain combines TRBV7-6 with TRBJ1-2, with 8 bases lining up with TRBD1. The CDR3 contains 14 residues. The J segment lost 11 bases and the V segment lost 1 base, leaving 9 bases of the junction unmatched. CDR1 is SGHVS and CDR2 is FNYEAQ in the germline V gene.

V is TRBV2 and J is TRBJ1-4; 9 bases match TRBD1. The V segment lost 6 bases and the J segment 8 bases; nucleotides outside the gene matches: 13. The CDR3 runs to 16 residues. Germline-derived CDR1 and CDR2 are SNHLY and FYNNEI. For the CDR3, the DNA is TGTGCCAGCAGGACGAGACCCGGGACAGGGAACGAAAAACTGTTTTTT. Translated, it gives CASRTRPGTGNEKLFF.

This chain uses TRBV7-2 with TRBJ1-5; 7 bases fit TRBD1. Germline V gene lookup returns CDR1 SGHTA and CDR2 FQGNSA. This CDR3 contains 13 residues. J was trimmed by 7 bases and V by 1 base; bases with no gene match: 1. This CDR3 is CASSLEDRQPQHF. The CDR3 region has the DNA TGTGCCAGCAGCTTAGAGGACAGGCAGCCCCAGCATTTT.

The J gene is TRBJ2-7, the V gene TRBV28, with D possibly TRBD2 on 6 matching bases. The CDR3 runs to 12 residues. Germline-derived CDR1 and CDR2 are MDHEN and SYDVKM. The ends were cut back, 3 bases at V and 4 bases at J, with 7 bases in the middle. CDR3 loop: CASSLRGYEQYF. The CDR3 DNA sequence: TGTGCCAGCAGTTTGCGGGGTTACGAGCAGTACTTC.

The CDR3 region is CASSQDEGTLQGLEQYF. DNA for the CDR3: TGCGCCAGCAGCCAAGATGAAGGGACGTTACAGGGCCTCGAGCAGTACTTC. The V gene is TRBV4-3, the J gene TRBJ2-7; D perhaps matches TRBD1 (6 bases). Trimming shortened V by 0 bases and J by 6 bases, and 21 bases separated the two germline ends. The CDR3 has 17 residues. CDR1 LGHNA and CDR2 YSLEER come from the germline V gene.

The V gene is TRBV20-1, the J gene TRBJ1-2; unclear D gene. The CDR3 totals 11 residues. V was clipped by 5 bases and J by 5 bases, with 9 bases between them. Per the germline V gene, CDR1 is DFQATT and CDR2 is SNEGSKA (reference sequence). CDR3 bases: TGCAGTGCTGACAACAGTTATGGCTACACCTTC. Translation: CSADNSYGYTF.

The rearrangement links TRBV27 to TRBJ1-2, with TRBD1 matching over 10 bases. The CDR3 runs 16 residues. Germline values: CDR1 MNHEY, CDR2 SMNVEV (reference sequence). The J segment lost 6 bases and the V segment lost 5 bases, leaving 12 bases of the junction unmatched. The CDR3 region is CASSQNRDRGPDGYTF. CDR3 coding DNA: TGTGCCAGCAGTCAAAACCGGGACAGGGGTCCCGATGGCTACACCTTC.

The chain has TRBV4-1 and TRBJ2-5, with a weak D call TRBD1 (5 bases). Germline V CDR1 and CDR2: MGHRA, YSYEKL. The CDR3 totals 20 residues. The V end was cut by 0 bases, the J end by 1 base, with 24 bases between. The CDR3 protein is CASSQDLPPNWGLVQETQYF. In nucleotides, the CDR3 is TGCGCCAGCAGCCAAGATCTGCCCCCCAACTGGGGCTTAGTCCAAGAGACCCAGTACTTC.

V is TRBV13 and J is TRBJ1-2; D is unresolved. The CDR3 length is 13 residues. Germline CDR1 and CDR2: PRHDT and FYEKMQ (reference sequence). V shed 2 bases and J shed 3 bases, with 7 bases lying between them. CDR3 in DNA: TGTGCCAGCAGCTTATTTTCAGACTATGGCTACACCTTC. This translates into CASSLFSDYGYTF.

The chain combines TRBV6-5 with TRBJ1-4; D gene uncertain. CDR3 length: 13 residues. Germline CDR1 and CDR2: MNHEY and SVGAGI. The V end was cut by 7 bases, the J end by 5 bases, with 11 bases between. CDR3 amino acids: CASTRRGNEKLFF. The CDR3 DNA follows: TGTGCCAGCACCAGACGAGGGAATGAAAAACTGTTTTTT.

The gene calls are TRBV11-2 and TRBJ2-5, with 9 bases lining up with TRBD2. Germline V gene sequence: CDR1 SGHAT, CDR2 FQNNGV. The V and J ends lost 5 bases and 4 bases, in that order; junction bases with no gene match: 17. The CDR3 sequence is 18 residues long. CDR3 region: CASSVQKMRGGVSETQYF. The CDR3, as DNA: TGTGCCAGCAGCGTCCAAAAAATGCGGGGGGGCGTTTCAGAGACCCAGTACTTC.

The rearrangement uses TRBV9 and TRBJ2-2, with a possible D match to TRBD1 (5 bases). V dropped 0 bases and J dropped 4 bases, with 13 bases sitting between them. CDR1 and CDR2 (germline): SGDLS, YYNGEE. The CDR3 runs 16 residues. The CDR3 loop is CASSVDQGLITGELFF. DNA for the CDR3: TGTGCCAGCAGCGTAGACCAGGGTTTGATCACCGGGGAGCTGTTTTTT.

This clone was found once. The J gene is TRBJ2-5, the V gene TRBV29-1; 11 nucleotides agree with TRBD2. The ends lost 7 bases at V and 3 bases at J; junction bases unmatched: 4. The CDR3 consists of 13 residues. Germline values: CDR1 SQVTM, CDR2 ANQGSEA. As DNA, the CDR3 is TGCAGCGAGCTACTAGCGGGGGAAGAGACCCAGTACTTC. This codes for CSELLAGEETQYF.

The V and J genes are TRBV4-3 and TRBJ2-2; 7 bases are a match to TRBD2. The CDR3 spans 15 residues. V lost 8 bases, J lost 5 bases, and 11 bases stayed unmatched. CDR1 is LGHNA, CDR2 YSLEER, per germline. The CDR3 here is CASRLQGLRTGELFF. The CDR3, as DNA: TGCGCCAGCCGACTCCAGGGACTAAGGACCGGGGAGCTGTTTTTT.